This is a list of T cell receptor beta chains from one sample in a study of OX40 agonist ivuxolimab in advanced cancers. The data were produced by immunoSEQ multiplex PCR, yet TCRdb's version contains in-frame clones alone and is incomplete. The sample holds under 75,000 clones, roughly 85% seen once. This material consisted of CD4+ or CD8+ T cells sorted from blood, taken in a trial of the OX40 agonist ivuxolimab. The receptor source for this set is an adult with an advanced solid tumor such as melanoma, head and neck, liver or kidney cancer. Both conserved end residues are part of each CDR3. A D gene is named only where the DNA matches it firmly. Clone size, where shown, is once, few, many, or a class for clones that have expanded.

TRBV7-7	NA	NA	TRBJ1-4	CASSPKPWVFF	TGTGCTAGCAGCCCTAAACCCTGGGTGTTTTTT
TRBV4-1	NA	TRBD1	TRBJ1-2	CASSQDRGTAYGYTF	TGCGCCAGCAGCCAAGACCGTGGGACAGCCTATGGCTACACCTTC
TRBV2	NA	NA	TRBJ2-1	CASTPDQGTYNEQFF	TGTGCCAGCACCCCGGACCAAGGGACCTACAATGAGCAGTTCTTC
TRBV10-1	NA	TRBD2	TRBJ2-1	CASSDRTSGANNEQFF	TGCGCCAGCAGTGACAGGACTAGCGGGGCCAACAATGAGCAGTTCTTC
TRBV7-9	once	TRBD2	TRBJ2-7	CASSLLAGVGEQYF	TGTGCCAGCAGCTTACTAGCGGGAGTCGGCGAGCAGTACTTC
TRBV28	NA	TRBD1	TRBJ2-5	CASSSWTGRGQETQYF	TGTGCCAGCAGCTCATGGACAGGGAGAGGGCAAGAGACCCAGTACTTC
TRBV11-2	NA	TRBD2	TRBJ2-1	CASSWAGVSGNEQFF	TGTGCCAGCAGCTGGGCGGGAGTGTCGGGCAATGAGCAGTTCTTC
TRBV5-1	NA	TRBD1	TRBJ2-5	CASSQMTGEETQYF	TGCGCCAGCAGCCAGATGACAGGGGAGGAGACCCAGTACTTC
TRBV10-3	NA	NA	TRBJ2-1	CAISQGLYNEQFF	TGTGCCATCAGCCAGGGACTGTACAATGAGCAGTTCTTC
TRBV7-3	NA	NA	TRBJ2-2	CASSSSGRDTGELFF	TGTGCCAGCAGCTCCTCCGGAAGAGACACCGGGGAGCTGTTTTTT
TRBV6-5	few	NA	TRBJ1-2	CASSRDKSRGYTF	TGTGCCAGCAGTCGGGACAAATCTCGTGGCTACACCTTC
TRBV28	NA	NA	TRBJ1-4	CASSPSNRGEKLFF	TGTGCCAGCAGCCCGTCAAATAGAGGTGAAAAACTGTTTTTT
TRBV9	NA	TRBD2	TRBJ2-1	CASSDRLAENNEQFF	TGTGCCAGCAGTGACAGACTAGCGGAGAACAATGAGCAGTTCTTC
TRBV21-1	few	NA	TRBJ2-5	CASSNCGAQETQYF	TGTGCCAGCAGCAATTGCGGGGCCCAAGAGACCCAGTACTTC
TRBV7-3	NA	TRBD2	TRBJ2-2	CASSWTSGPGTGELFF	TGTGCCAGCAGCTGGACTAGCGGTCCGGGCACCGGGGAGCTGTTTTTT
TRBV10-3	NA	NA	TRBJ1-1	CATGSGLNTEAFF	TGTGCCACAGGCTCAGGGTTGAACACTGAAGCTTTCTTT
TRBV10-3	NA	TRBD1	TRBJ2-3	CATGQGSDTQYF	TGTGCCACCGGACAGGGTTCAGATACGCAGTATTTT
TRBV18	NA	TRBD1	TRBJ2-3	CASSPLQGTRTDTQYF	TGTGCCAGCTCACCATTACAGGGGACCCGCACAGATACGCAGTATTTT
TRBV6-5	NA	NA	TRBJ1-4	CASRAFSKGGEKLFF	TGTGCCAGCAGGGCCTTCTCAAAGGGTGGTGAAAAACTGTTTTTT
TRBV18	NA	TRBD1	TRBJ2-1	CASSPKGQGNEQFF	TGTGCCAGCTCACCCAAGGGACAGGGGAATGAGCAGTTCTTC
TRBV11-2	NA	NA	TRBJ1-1	CASSLGGQLVAFF	TGTGCCAGCAGCTTAGGTGGACAGCTTGTGGCTTTCTTT
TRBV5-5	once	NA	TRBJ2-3	CASSSGPQDTQYF	TGTGCCAGCAGCTCGGGACCGCAAGATACGCAGTATTTT
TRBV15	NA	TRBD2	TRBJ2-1	CATRPFRGGRYNEQFF	TGTGCCACCAGACCCTTCCGGGGGGGACGCTACAATGAGCAGTTCTTC
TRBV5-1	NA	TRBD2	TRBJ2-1	CASSLLREVSYNEQFF	TGCGCCAGCAGCTTGCTCCGGGAGGTATCCTACAATGAGCAGTTCTTC
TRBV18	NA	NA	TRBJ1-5	CASSSDSTNQPQHF	TGTGCCAGCTCTTCCGACAGTACCAATCAGCCCCAGCATTTT
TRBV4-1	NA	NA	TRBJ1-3	CASSREQFTGNTIYF	TGCGCCAGCAGCCGAGAACAATTTACGGGAAACACCATATATTTT
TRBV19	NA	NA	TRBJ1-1	CASTPWAANTEAFF	TGTGCCAGTACCCCGTGGGCAGCGAACACTGAAGCTTTCTTT
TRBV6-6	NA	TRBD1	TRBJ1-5	CASRSTGDRQPQHF	TGTGCCAGCAGATCAACAGGGGATCGGCAGCCCCAGCATTTT
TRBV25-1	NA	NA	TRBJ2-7	CASSEGIYEQYF	TGTGCCAGCAGTGAGGGGATCTACGAGCAGTACTTC
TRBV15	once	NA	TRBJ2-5	CATSREGTGWGGETQYF	TGTGCCACCAGCAGAGAGGGAACAGGGTGGGGTGGAGAGACCCAGTACTTC
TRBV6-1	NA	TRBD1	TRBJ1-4	CATQDRGNEKLFF	TGTGCCACTCAGGACAGGGGTAATGAAAAACTGTTTTTT
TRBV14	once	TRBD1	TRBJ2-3	CASSYGQVSTDTQYF	TGTGCCAGCAGCTACGGACAGGTTAGCACAGATACGCAGTATTTT
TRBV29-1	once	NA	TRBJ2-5	CSVRISQETQYF	TGCAGCGTTCGAATTTCACAAGAGACCCAGTACTTC
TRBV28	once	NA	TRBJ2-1	CASSAWGRERNEQFF	TGTGCCAGCAGTGCCTGGGGGCGGGAGCGCAATGAGCAGTTCTTC
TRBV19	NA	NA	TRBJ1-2	CASSIQGNYGYTF	TGTGCCAGTAGTATACAGGGAAACTATGGCTACACCTTC
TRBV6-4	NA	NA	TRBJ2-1	CASGFTGSSYNEQFF	TGTGCCAGCGGCTTTACGGGAAGCTCCTACAATGAGCAGTTCTTC
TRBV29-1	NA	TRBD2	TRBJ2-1	CSVAAGVSYNEQFF	TGCAGCGTTGCAGCGGGAGTATCCTACAATGAGCAGTTCTTC
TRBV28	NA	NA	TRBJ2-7	CASSSAQLSYEQYF	TGTGCCAGCAGTTCGGCGCAGCTATCCTACGAGCAGTACTTC
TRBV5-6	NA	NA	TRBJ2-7	CASSPGLGYEQYF	TGTGCCAGCAGCCCAGGGTTAGGGTACGAGCAGTACTTC
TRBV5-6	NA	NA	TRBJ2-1	CASSRPTGREQFF	TGTGCCAGCAGCAGGCCGACAGGGAGGGAGCAGTTCTTC
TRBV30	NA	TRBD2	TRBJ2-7	CAAQGLAGKQYF	TGTGCCGCCCAGGGACTAGCGGGTAAGCAGTACTTC
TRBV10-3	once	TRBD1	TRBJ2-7	CAITRDRAYEQYF	TGTGCCATCACCCGGGACAGGGCCTACGAGCAGTACTTC
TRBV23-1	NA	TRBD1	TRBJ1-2	CASSQPDRDHFYGYTF	TGCGCCAGCAGTCAACCGGACAGGGATCATTTTTATGGCTACACCTTC
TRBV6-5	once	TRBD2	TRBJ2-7	CASSTLAGGVQYF	TGTGCCAGCAGTACACTAGCGGGAGGTGTGCAGTACTTC
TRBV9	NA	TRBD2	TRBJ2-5	CASSQGTPSGRARETQYF	TGTGCCAGCAGCCAAGGTACCCCCAGCGGGAGGGCCCGGGAGACCCAGTACTTC
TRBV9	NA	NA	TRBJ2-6	CASSVRGGLSGANVLTF	TGTGCCAGCAGCGTGAGAGGGGGTCTCTCTGGGGCCAACGTCCTGACTTTC
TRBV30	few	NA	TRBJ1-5	CAWSAGVGQPQHF	TGTGCCTGGAGTGCAGGGGTGGGTCAGCCCCAGCATTTT
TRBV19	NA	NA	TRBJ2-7	CASSIETGHYEQYF	TGTGCCAGTAGTATAGAAACCGGACACTACGAGCAGTACTTC
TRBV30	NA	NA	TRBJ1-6	CAWSVRSGENSPLHF	TGTGCCTGGAGTGTACGCTCGGGGGAAAATTCACCCCTCCACTTT
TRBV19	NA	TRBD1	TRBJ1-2	CASRRTGGYGYTF	TGTGCCAGTAGAAGGACAGGGGGCTATGGCTACACCTTC